The 11 T cell receptor beta chains listed next were all sequenced from one sample in a study of monozygotic twins with cystic fibrosis (dated by TCRdb to the early 2020s). The library was obtained by the immunoSEQ multiplex PCR assay. Drawn from immuneACCESS, this table holds only the in-frame rearrangements with V and J called that TCRdb kept. Clones are partly lost; checked studies trace under half to an unresolved V gene and leave the rest unexplained. Counted in this sample were nearly 25,000 clones; approximately 89% of them appeared once. The ten largest clones represent approximately 0.3% of the sample. Input material: blood. The receptors here all came from a girl aged 2-9 years with cystic fibrosis.

The CDR3 DNA reads as TGTGCCAGCAGTTACTCGGTAGGGGCGATTTACGAGCAGTACTTC. This sequence encodes CASSYSVGAIYEQYF. V and J are TRBV6-5 and TRBJ2-7; D might be TRBD1 (5 bases). V was trimmed by 0 bases and J by 4 bases, leaving 13 bases between them. Germline CDR1 MNHEY, CDR2 SVGAGI. The CDR3 spans 15 residues.

The J gene is TRBJ1-6, the V gene TRBV4-2; D might be TRBD1 (5 bases). The CDR3 contains 18 residues. The germline CDR1 and CDR2 sequences are LGHNA and YNFKEQ. V dropped 1 base and J dropped 7 bases, with 20 bases sitting between them. The CDR3 loop reads CASSQGALGGGVNSPLHF. The CDR3 nucleotides read TGTGCCAGCAGCCAAGGGGCGTTGGGTGGAGGGGTAAATTCACCCCTCCACTTT.

This clone was counted between two and nine times. The rearrangement uses TRBV13 and TRBJ2-7, with D possibly matching TRBD1 (5 bases). The CDR3 has 15 residues. CDR1 is PRHDT, CDR2 FYEKMQ, per germline (reference sequence). Trimming pared 0 bases from V and 4 bases from J, leaving 13 bases between. CDR3 sequence reads: CASSLGQAKIYEQYF. The CDR3, as DNA: TGTGCCAGCAGCTTAGGACAGGCGAAGATATACGAGCAGTACTTC.

In its sample, this clone was seen once. V and J are TRBV20-1 and TRBJ2-1, with a tentative D call TRBD1 (6 bases). Germline V gene data show CDR1 as DFQATT and CDR2 as SNEGSKA (reference sequence). This CDR3 is 11 amino acids long. Between the trimmed V and J ends, which lost 3 bases and 10 bases, there was a span of 10 bases. The CDR3 bases are TGCAGTGCTAGCAGGGGATTCGAGCAGTTCTTC. Translating gives CSASRGFEQFF.

The chain uses TRBV7-2 and TRBJ2-2, with TRBD2 matching 12 bases. This CDR3 spans 16 amino acids. From germline, CDR1 is SGHTA and CDR2 FQGNSA. The V and J ends lost 4 bases and 4 bases, in that order; junction bases with no gene match: 4. The CDR3 DNA follows: TGTGCCAGCAGCTCCATACTAGCGGGGGGCACCGGGGAGCTGTTTTTT. Protein: CASSSILAGGTGELFF. Complete variable domain (other parts from reference TRBV7-2 and TRBJ2-2): GAGVSQSPSNKVTEKGKDVELRCDPISGHTALYWYRQSLGQGLEFLIYFQGNSAPDKSGLPSDRFSAERTGGSVSTLTIQRTQQEDSAVYLCASSSILAGGTGELFFGEGSRLTVL.

This clone appeared once. J is TRBJ2-3 and V is TRBV18; 9 bases agree with TRBD2. Looked up from germline, CDR1 is KGHSH and CDR2 is LQKENI. This CDR3 is built from 17 residues. J gave up 2 bases and V 6 bases, and 12 bases lay outside the gene matches. The CDR3 here is CASSITRASGVTDTQYF. CDR3 DNA: TGTGCCAGCTCTATCACCAGGGCTAGCGGGGTCACAGATACGCAGTATTTT.

V gene TRBV19 combines with J gene TRBJ2-7; D remains unclear. Trimming took 4 bases from V and 0 from J, leaving 4 bases between them. Germline values: CDR1 LNHDA, CDR2 SQIVND (reference sequence). There are 12 residues in the CDR3. The CDR3: CASSNLSYEQYF. CDR3 in DNA: TGTGCCAGTAGTAACCTCTCCTACGAGCAGTACTTC.

The chain couples TRBV19 to TRBJ1-1; unclear D gene. The CDR3 extends over 10 amino acids. The V end was cut by 11 bases, the J end by 7 bases, with 11 bases between. The germline V gene has CDR1 LNHDA and CDR2 SQIVND (reference sequence). The CDR3, as DNA: TGTGCCCGGGCGTTCAATGAAGCTTTCTTT. Translating gives CARAFNEAFF.

The CDR3 DNA reads TGTGCCAGCAGGGGGGATTTCGGCGGCTACACCTTC. Its translation: CASRGDFGGYTF. The chain combines TRBV6-6 with TRBJ1-2; tentative D call: TRBD1 (5 bases). V was shortened by 6 bases and J by 8 bases, with 13 bases between the two germline ends. CDR3 size: 12 residues. Per germline, CDR1 MNHNY and CDR2 SVGAGI (reference sequence).

The rearrangement uses TRBV6-1 and TRBJ2-7; 7 bases agree with TRBD2. Germline assignment: CDR1 MNHNS and CDR2 SASEGT. CDR3 length equals 15 residues. With 3 bases clipped from V and 1 base from J, the junction kept 6 bases outside the gene matches. CDR3 sequence: CASSDLRTRSYEQYF. Written as DNA, the CDR3 is TGTGCCAGCAGTGATTTAAGGACTAGGTCCTACGAGCAGTACTTC.

The chain carries TRBV12-2 and TRBJ1-6; the table's D call of TRBD1 was not tested on the DNA. TRBV12-2 is labeled a pseudogene. The CDR3 totals 16 residues. The CDR3, as DNA: TGTGCAAGTCGAGACAGCTTCAGCTTCCATAATTCACCCCTCCACTTT. Translation gives CASRDSFSFHNSPLHF.